This T cell receptor beta chain came from a study of cytomegalovirus exposure and HLA in healthy donors. The primer mix had 60 Vbeta and 13 Jbeta primers. Profiling relied on immunoSEQ multiplex PCR, and the TCRdb table lists in-frame clones only, not all of them. Among about 160,000 clones listed, roughly four fifths were seen once. This clone appeared a few times. The CDR3 totals 14 residues. Germline CDR1 SNHLY, CDR2 FYNNEI. Trimming cost V 4 bases and J 3 bases; bases outside gene matches: 4. The sequence was obtained from a woman aged 40 to 49 in good health and CMV-seronegative. Sequenced input: PBMCs. J is TRBJ2-3 and V is TRBV2; 7 bases are shared with TRBD1. CDR3 loop: CASSGWDSTDTQYF. CDR3 DNA sequence: TGTGCCAGCAGTGGCTGGGACAGTACAGATACGCAGTATTTT. The entire variable domain, with the rest obtained from reference TRBV2 and TRBJ2-3, is as follows: EPEVTQTPSHQVTQMGQEVILRCVPISNHLYFYWYRQILGQKVEFLVSFYNNEISEKSEIFDDQFSVERPDGSNFTLKIRSTKLEDSAMYFCASSGWDSTDTQYFGPGTRLTVL.